The 2 T cell receptor beta chains listed next were all sequenced from one sample in a study of OX40 agonist ivuxolimab in advanced cancers. Only in-frame clones appear in the TCRdb table, and some are missing; sequencing was by immunoSEQ multiplex PCR. The sample lists fewer than 15,000 clones; about four fifths were seen once. The specimen comprised CD4+ or CD8+ T cells sorted from blood, sampled in a trial of the OX40 agonist ivuxolimab. The receptors come from an adult with an advanced solid tumor such as melanoma, head and neck, liver or kidney cancer.

The rearrangement joins TRBV27 to TRBJ1-4; 7 positions agree with TRBD1. Germline V gene sequence: CDR1 MNHEY, CDR2 SMNVEV (reference sequence). With 1 base clipped from V and 6 bases from J, the junction kept 2 bases outside the gene matches. This CDR3 contains 14 residues. In DNA, the CDR3 is TGTGCCAGCAGTTTATGGACAGGCGATGAAAAACTGTTTTTT. Protein sequence: CASSLWTGDEKLFF.

This chain connects TRBV5-5 to TRBJ1-1; a weak D match, TRBD1 (6 bases). CDR1 is SGHKS, CDR2 YYEKEE, per germline (reference sequence). The CDR3 has 14 amino acids. Trimming left V 5 bases short and J 0 bases short, with 11 bases between. CDR3 in amino acids: CASSYRDMNTEAFF. The CDR3, as DNA: TGTGCCAGCAGTTACCGGGACATGAACACTGAAGCTTTCTTT.